This T cell receptor (beta chain) was profiled in a study of blood T cell repertoires in COVID-19. The overall study: Acute and convalescent COVID-19 samples came from the United States, Italy and Spain.

Authors' processing steps: Reference gene primer amplification gave estimated nucleated cell counts. The protocol was immunoSEQ multiplex PCR, while the TCRdb copy is restricted to in-frame clones and leaves out a portion. V and J calls and clone size are as listed in that table; D and trimming were resolved from the DNA. The sample includes about 430,000 clones, approximately 90% of them seen just once. The CDR3 loop spans 16 amino acids. The V gene lost 5 bases and the J gene lost 2 bases, with 19 bases spanning the gap. CDR1 is SGHRS and CDR2 is YFSETQ in the germline V gene. Cohorts were based on clinical histories the participants reported.

The chain carries TRBV5-1 and TRBJ2-5; D is unclear. This TCR was recovered from a man aged 30-40 years who had recovered from COVID-19. The specimen sequenced was PBMCs or T cells enriched from blood (not recorded which). The chain's CDR3 is CASSSLGLDWQETQYF. For the CDR3, the DNA is TGCGCCAGCAGTTCTCTAGGCCTTGACTGGCAAGAGACCCAGTACTTC.